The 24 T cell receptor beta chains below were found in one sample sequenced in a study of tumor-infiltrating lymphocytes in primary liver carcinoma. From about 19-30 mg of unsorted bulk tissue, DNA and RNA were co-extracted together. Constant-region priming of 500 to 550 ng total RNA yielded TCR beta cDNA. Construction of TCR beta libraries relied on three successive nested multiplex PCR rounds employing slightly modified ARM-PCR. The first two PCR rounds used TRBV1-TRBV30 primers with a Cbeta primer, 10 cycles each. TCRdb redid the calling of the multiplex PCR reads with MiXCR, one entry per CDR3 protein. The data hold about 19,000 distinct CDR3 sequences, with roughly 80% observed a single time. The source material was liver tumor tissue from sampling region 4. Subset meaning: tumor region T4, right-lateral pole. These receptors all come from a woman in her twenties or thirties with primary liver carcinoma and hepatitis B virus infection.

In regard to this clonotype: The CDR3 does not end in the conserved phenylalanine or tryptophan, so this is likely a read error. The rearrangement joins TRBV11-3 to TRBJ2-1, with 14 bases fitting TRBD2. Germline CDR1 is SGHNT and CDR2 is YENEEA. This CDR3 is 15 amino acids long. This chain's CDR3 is CVSSRLAGGGYEQFS. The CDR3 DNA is TGTGTCAGCAGCCGACTAGCGGGGGGGGGGTACGAGCAGTTCTCC.

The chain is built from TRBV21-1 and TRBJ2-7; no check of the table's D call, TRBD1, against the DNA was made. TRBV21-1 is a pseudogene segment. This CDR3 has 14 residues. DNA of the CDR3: TGTGCCAGCAATTCCCTGGAGGCCACCTACGAGCAGTACTTC. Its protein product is CASNSLEATYEQYF.

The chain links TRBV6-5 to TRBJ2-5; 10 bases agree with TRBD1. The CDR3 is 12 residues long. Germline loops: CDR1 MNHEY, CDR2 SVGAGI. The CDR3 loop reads CGSTDRGLTQYF. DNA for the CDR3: TGTGGCAGTACCGACAGGGGGCTGACCCAGTACTTC.

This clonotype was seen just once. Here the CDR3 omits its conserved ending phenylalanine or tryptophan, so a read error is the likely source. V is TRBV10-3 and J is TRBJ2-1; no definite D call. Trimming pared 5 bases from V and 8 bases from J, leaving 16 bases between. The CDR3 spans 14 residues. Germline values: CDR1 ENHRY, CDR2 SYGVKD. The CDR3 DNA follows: TGTGCCATCAGTCGCACGGCGACCCGGGATGAGCAGTTCCTA. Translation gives CAISRTATRDEQFL.

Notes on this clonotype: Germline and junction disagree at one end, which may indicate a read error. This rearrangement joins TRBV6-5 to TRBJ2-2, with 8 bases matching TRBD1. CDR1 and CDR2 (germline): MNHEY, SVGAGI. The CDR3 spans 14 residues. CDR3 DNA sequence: TGTGCCAGCAGTCGGACAGGGTTCACCGGGGAGCTGGTTTTT. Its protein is CASSRTGFTGELVF.

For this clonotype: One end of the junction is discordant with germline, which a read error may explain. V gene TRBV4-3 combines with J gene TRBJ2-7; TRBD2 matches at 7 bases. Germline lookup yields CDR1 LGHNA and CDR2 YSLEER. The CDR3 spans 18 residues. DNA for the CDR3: TGCGCCAACATCCAAGCTGTGACGGGGGGTCACATTAGCTACAAGCAGTACTTC. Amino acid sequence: CANIQAVTGGHISYKQYF.

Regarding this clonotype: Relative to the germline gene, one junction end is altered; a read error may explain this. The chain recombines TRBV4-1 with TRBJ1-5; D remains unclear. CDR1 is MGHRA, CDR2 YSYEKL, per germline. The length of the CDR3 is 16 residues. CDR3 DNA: TGCGCCAGTAGCCTCCAACATTCCAGGAATAATCAGCCCCAGCATTTT. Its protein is CASSLQHSRNNQPQHF.

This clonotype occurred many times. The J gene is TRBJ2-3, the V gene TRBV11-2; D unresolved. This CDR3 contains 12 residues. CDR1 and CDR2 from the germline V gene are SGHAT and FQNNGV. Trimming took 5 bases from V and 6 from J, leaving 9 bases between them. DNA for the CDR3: TGTGCCAGCAGCCCCTGGGCGGATACGCAGTATTTT. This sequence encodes CASSPWADTQYF.

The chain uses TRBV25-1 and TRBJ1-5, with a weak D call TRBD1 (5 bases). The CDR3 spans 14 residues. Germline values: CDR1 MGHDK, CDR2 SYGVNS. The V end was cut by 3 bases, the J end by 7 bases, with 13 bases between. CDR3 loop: CASSEGTDEQPQHF. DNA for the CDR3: TGTGCCAGCAGTGAGGGGACTGATGAACAGCCCCAGCATTTT.

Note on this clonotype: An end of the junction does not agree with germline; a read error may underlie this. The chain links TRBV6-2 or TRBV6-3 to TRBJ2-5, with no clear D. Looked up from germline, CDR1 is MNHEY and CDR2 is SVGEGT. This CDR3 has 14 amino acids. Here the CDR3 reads CASSYDGLRETQYF. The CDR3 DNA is TGTGCAAGCAGTTACGACGGCCTGAGAGAGACCCAGTATTTC.

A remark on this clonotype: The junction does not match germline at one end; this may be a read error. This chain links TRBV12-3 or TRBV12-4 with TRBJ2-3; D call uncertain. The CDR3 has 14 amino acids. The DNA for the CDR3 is TGTGCCAGCAGTTTAACCATGGAAGGCTCGACGCGGTATTTT. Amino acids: CASSLTMEGSTRYF.

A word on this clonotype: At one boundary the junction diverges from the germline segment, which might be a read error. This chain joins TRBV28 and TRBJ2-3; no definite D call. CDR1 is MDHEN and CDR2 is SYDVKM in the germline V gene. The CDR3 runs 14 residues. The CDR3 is CVSSPYSHLGTQYF. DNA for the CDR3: TGTGTCAGCAGTCCTTATTCCCATTTAGGTACGCAGTATTTT.

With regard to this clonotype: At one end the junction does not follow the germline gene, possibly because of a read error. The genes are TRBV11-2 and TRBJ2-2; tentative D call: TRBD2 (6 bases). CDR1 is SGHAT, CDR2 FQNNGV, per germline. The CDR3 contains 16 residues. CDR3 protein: CARSPDPQLNTGGLFF. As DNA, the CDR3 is TGTGCCCGCAGCCCCGATCCCCAATTGAACACCGGGGGTCTGTTTTTT. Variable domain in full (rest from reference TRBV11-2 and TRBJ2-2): EAGVAQSPRYKIIEKRQSVAFWCNPISGHATLYWYQQILGQGPKLLIQFQNNGVVDDSQLPKDRFSAERLKGVDSTLKIQPAKLEDSAVYLCARSPDPQLNTGGLFFGEGSRLTVL.

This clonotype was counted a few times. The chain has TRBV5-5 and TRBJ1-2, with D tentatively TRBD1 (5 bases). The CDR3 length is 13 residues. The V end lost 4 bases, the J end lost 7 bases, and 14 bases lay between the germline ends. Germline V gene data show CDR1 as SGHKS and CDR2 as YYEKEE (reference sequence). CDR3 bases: TGTGCCAGCAGCCCCGGGACCTATTGTGGCTACACCTTC. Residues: CASSPGTYCGYTF.

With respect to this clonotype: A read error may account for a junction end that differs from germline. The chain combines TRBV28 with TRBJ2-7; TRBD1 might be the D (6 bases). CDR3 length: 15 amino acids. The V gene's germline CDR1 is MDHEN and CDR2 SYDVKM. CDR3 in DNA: TGTGCCAGCAGTTTGCACCCCCAGGGGTTTTATGAGCAGTGCTTC. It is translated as CASSLHPQGFYEQCF.

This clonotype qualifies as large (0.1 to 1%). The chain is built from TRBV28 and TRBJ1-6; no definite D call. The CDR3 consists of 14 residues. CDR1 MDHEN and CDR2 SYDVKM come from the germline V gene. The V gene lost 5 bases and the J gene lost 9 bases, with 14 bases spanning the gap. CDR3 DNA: TGTGCCAGCAGTGGACTATCCGGAGCTTCACCCCTCCACTTT. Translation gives CASSGLSGASPLHF.

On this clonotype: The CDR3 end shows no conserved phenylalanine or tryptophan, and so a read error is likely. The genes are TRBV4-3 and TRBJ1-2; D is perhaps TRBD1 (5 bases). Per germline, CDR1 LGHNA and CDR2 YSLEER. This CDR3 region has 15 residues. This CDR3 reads CATSQDWGRMNGYTL. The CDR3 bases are TGCGCCACCAGCCAAGATTGGGGCAGGATGAATGGCTACACCCTC.

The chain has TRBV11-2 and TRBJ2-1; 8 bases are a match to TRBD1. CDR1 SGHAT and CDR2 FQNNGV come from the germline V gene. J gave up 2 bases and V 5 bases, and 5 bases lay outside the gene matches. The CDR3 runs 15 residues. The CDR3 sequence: CASSGQGGAYNEQFF. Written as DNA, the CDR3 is TGTGCCAGCAGCGGACAGGGTGGGGCCTACAATGAGCAGTTCTTC.

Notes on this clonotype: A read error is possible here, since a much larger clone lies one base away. The CDR3 loop reads CASSLGTSGKLEHFF. For the CDR3, the DNA is TGTGCCAGCAGCTTAGGAACTAGCGGGAAGCTTGAGCATTTCTTC. The chain links TRBV11-3 to TRBJ2-1; 10 bases align to TRBD2. The CDR3 consists of 15 residues. Per the germline V gene, CDR1 is SGHNT and CDR2 is YENEEA.

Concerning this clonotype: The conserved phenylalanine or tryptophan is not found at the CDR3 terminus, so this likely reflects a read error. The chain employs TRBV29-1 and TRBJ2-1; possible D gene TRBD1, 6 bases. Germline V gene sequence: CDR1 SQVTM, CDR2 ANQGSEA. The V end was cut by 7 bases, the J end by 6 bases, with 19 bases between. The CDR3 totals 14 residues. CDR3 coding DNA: TGCAGCGCCACGACAGGAGTAAATTCCAATGAGCAGTTCTAC. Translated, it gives CSATTGVNSNEQFY.

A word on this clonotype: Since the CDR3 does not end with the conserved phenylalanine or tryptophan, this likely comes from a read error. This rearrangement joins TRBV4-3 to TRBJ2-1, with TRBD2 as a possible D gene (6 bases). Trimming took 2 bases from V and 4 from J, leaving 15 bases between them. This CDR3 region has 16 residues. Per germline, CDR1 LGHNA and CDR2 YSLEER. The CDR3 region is CASSQYAGSSYNEQFL. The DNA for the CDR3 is TGCGCCAGCAGCCAATATGCGGGAAGCTCATACAATGAGCAGTTCTTA.

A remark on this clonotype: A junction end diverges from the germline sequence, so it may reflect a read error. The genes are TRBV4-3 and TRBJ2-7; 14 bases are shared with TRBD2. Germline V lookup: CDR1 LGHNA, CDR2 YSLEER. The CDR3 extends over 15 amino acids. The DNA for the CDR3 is TGCGCCAACAGCCTAGGGACTAGCGGGAGTTGGGAGCAGCACTTC. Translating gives CANSLGTSGSWEQHF.

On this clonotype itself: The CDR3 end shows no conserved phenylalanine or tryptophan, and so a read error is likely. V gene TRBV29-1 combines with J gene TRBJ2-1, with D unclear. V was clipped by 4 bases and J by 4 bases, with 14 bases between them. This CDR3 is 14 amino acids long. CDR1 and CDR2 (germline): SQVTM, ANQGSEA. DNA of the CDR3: TGCAGCGTTGTCGGGCGAATAGGTTACAATGAGCAGTTCGTC. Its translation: CSVVGRIGYNEQFV.

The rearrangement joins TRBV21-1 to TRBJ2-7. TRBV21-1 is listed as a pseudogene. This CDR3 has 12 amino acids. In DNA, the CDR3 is TGTGTCAGCAGCAAAGGGTCCTACGGGCAGTACTTC. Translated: CVSSKGSYGQYF.